The rows below give T cell receptor beta chains drawn from one sample of a study of T cells in Graves' hyperthyroidism and ophthalmopathy. From the multiplex PCR reads, TCRdb called clonotypes with MiXCR, one entry per CDR3 protein. Among about 500,000 distinct CDR3 sequences listed, 14% were seen once. Material: blood. The receptors derive from a woman aged 18-30 years with Graves' hyperthyroidism. Both conserved end residues are part of each CDR3. The order of the fields is D gene, V gene, J gene, clone size, CDR3 DNA, CDR3 protein. A D gene is named only where the DNA matches it firmly. Expanded clones are given a class, and other clones once, few, many or no size at all.

TRBD1	TRBV12-3/TRBV12-4	TRBJ2-7	many	TGTGCCAGCAGTCCTACAGGGGTCGAGCAGTACTTC	CASSPTGVEQYF
TRBD1	TRBV6-2/TRBV6-3	TRBJ1-5	few	TGTGCCAGCGGCTACTACAGGGGACGCGGCAATCAGCCCCAGCATTTT	CASGYYRGRGNQPQHF
.	TRBV7-8	TRBJ2-1	many	TGTGCCAGCAGCTCGTGGGCGGAAGAGCAGTTCTTC	CASSSWAEEQFF
.	TRBV5-1	TRBJ1-2	.	TGCGCCAGCAGCTTGACCCGCGGGGGAGAGCTCTATGGCTACACCTTC	CASSLTRGGELYGYTF
TRBD1	TRBV6-1	TRBJ1-5	many	TGTGCCAGCATAAAATCAGGGGGCCATCAGCCCCAGCATTTT	CASIKSGGHQPQHF
TRBD1	TRBV20-1	TRBJ2-3	few	TGCAGTGCTAGAGACGAAAACAGGGGGGACTCCACAGATACGCAGTATTTT	CSARDENRGDSTDTQYF
.	TRBV4-2	TRBJ2-1	few	TGTGCCAGCAGCCAAGAAGGGCTACTAATACACAATGAGCAGTTCTTC	CASSQEGLLIHNEQFF
.	TRBV9	TRBJ1-2	few	TGTGCCAGCAGCGCACGACTCGCGAAACCGGGCTACACCTTC	CASSARLAKPGYTF
.	TRBV28	TRBJ2-5	many	TGTGCCAGCAGTGTCAAAACTCTCGAGACCCAGTACTTC	CASSVKTLETQYF
.	TRBV11-3	TRBJ1-1	many	TGTGCCAGCAGCTTAGAACGGCGCAACACTGAAGCTTTCTTT	CASSLERRNTEAFF
.	TRBV6-5	TRBJ1-4	many	TGTGCCAGCAGTTACCCTAAGCCAGGTGAAAAACTGTTTTTT	CASSYPKPGEKLFF
.	TRBV6-2/TRBV6-3	TRBJ2-7	.	TGTGCCAGCAGGCCGAGCCGGACGGGAGACTCCTACGAGCAGTACTTC	CASRPSRTGDSYEQYF
.	TRBV13	TRBJ2-3	.	TGTGCCAGCAGCTCCATAACTGGCGCAGATACGCAGTATTTT	CASSSITGADTQYF
.	TRBV27	TRBJ2-3	many	TGTGCCAGCGGCTTGGAGGCTGGTGGGTACACAGATACGCAGTATTTT	CASGLEAGGYTDTQYF
.	TRBV29-1	TRBJ2-1	many	TGCAGCGTTGTGGGGGCCTTTGGGGATGAGCAGTTCTTC	CSVVGAFGDEQFF
TRBD2	TRBV20-1	TRBJ2-3	many	TGCAGTGCTAGAAACCTAGCGGTGAGCACAGATACGCAGTATTTT	CSARNLAVSTDTQYF
.	TRBV12-3/TRBV12-4	TRBJ1-3	many	TGTGCCAGCAATCCCGGGTACAGGACCTCTGGAAACACCATATATTTT	CASNPGYRTSGNTIYF
TRBD1	TRBV5-1	TRBJ1-4	.	TGCGCCAGCAGCTTGGAGGGACAGGGAGATGAAAAACTGTTTTTT	CASSLEGQGDEKLFF
TRBD1	TRBV20-1	TRBJ1-2	.	TGCAGTGCGACCGTAGGGGGCGCGGACTATGGCTACACCTTC	CSATVGGADYGYTF
TRBD2	TRBV28	TRBJ2-1	.	TGTGCCAGCAGTTTCCCCCCGGGCCGGGGACTACTGGAGCAGTTCTTC	CASSFPPGRGLLEQFF
TRBD2	TRBV6-2/TRBV6-3	TRBJ2-1	many	TGTGCCAGCAGTACCCGCTTGATCAGCGGGAGCGGAAGTGAGCAGTTCTTC	CASSTRLISGSGSEQFF
.	TRBV19	TRBJ1-1	few	TGTGCCAGTAGTATGTGGGGAATCGACACTGAAGCTTTCTTT	CASSMWGIDTEAFF
TRBD1	TRBV6-1	TRBJ1-2	many	TGTGCCAGCAGTTCCGCCTTAGGGGGCAACTATGGCTACACCTTC	CASSSALGGNYGYTF
.	TRBV12-3/TRBV12-4	TRBJ1-2	many	TGTGCCAGCAGTGACTCGGGACAAGAAGCGTATGGCTACACCTTC	CASSDSGQEAYGYTF
.	TRBV19	TRBJ1-5	many	TGTGCCAGTAGTATAGATCTATTTAGGCAGGGCCATCAGCCCCAGCATTTT	CASSIDLFRQGHQPQHF
.	TRBV15	TRBJ1-5	many	TGTGCCACCAGCAGATCGGACGGTAGCAATCAGCCCCAGCATTTT	CATSRSDGSNQPQHF
TRBD2	TRBV19	TRBJ2-1	many	TGTGCCAGTGGGGGAGAGGGACTAGCTAATTACAATGAGCAGTTCTTC	CASGGEGLANYNEQFF
.	TRBV27	TRBJ1-1	many	TGTGCCAGCAGTTTGGGCCGTGGGGTGCGTTGGGCTTTCTTT	CASSLGRGVRWAFF
.	TRBV6-6	TRBJ2-3	.	TGTGCCAGCAGTTACTCTCACCCCCAGCGGGGCACAGATACGCAGTATTTT	CASSYSHPQRGTDTQYF
.	TRBV20-1	TRBJ2-1	many	TGCAGTGCTAGAGCCCGATTTAACAATGAGCAGTTCTTC	CSARARFNNEQFF
.	TRBV12-3/TRBV12-4	TRBJ1-4	many	TGTGCCAGCAGTTTCCACACAACGCGGGGTGAAAAACTGTTTTTT	CASSFHTTRGEKLFF
TRBD1	TRBV2	TRBJ1-2	.	TGTGCCAGCAGTGCCTTCGACAGGGGTGCTGGCTACACCTTC	CASSAFDRGAGYTF
TRBD2	TRBV20-1	TRBJ2-3	few	TGCAGTGCTACGGTCGCAGAATGGAGACTAGCGGCCGATACGCAGTATTTT	CSATVAEWRLAADTQYF
TRBD2	TRBV20-1	TRBJ2-5	few	TGCAGTGCTAGAGTGGGGACTAGCGGGAGGGAGGCAGAGACCCAGTACTTC	CSARVGTSGREAETQYF
.	TRBV7-2	TRBJ1-4	.	TGTGCCAGCAGTGGGGGACCCAAAGCTCTATCGCGAGAAAAACTGTTTTTT	CASSGGPKALSREKLFF
TRBD1	TRBV9	TRBJ1-2	.	TGTGCCAGCAGCCCCCGCCCCGGGACAGGACGTCGGGATGGCTACACCTTC	CASSPRPGTGRRDGYTF
.	TRBV11-3	TRBJ2-3	many	TGTGCCAGCAGCTTAGACTGGGCGGAAGATACGCAGTATTTT	CASSLDWAEDTQYF
TRBD2	TRBV5-1	TRBJ2-1	many	TGCGCCAGCAGCTTAGTTCTCACTAGCGGCAATGAGCAGTTCTTC	CASSLVLTSGNEQFF
TRBD1	TRBV5-1	TRBJ1-2	many	TGCGCCAGCAGCGGTGGAGTCGACAGGGTCGGTGGCTACACCTTC	CASSGGVDRVGGYTF
TRBD1	TRBV24-1	TRBJ2-1	few	TGTGCCACCAGTGATCAAGACAGGGGCTCCTACAATGAGCAGTTCTTC	CATSDQDRGSYNEQFF
TRBD2	TRBV11-3	TRBJ2-1	many	TGTGCCAGTAGCGGGAGTAACTACAATGAGCAGTTCTTC	CASSGSNYNEQFF
TRBD2	TRBV7-9	TRBJ2-1	many	TGTGCCAGCAGCCCCCATGCGGGAGGGTTCTACAATGAGCAGTTCTTC	CASSPHAGGFYNEQFF
.	TRBV7-3	TRBJ1-1	many	TGTGCCAGCAGTATGGGACTCAACACTGAAGCTTTCTTT	CASSMGLNTEAFF
TRBD2	TRBV7-8	TRBJ2-3	many	TGTGCCAGCAGCTTAGACCCCGGGACTAGAGTTGGCACAGATACGCAGTATTTT	CASSLDPGTRVGTDTQYF
.	TRBV24-1	TRBJ1-3	.	TGTGCCACCAGTGACCCCGGTTCTGGAAACACCATATATTTT	CATSDPGSGNTIYF
.	TRBV3-1	TRBJ2-3	.	TGTGCCAGCAGCCAAGTTCGACCCCCGGAGGGAGATACGCAGTATTTT	CASSQVRPPEGDTQYF
.	TRBV15	TRBJ2-5	.	TGTGCCACCAGCCTCACACGGAGGGGGCAAGAGACCCAGTACTTC	CATSLTRRGQETQYF
.	TRBV5-1	TRBJ1-2	many	TGCGCCAGCAGCTTGGATGGATCAGCGTCTGGCTACACCTTC	CASSLDGSASGYTF
TRBD2	TRBV6-5	TRBJ2-5	many	TGTGCCAGCAGGCCTTGGACTAGCGGGAAGGGGGAGACCCAGTACTTC	CASRPWTSGKGETQYF
TRBD2	TRBV19	TRBJ2-5	many	TGTGCCAGTAGTGCCGGCCGACTAGCGGGAGCGTACCAAGAGACCCAGTACTTC	CASSAGRLAGAYQETQYF
.	TRBV20-1	TRBJ2-1	many	TGCAGTGCGCGAGGGACTTACAATGAGCAGTTCTTC	CSARGTYNEQFF
TRBD2	TRBV12-5	TRBJ2-1	many	TGTGCTAGTGGTTTGTCTCTGACTAGCGGGATATCTGGTGAGCAGTTCTTC	CASGLSLTSGISGEQFF
.	TRBV30	TRBJ1-1	many	TGTGCCTGGAGTACGTCGGGAATAAACACTGAAGCTTTCTTT	CAWSTSGINTEAFF
.	TRBV6-1	TRBJ2-1	many	TGTGCCAGCGAGAGGGAGATGGGGTACAATGAGCAGTTCTTC	CASEREMGYNEQFF